This is a list of T cell receptor beta chains from one sample in a study of post-analysis software for immune sequencing data. TCRdb itself ran the PCR reads through MiXCR, one entry per CDR3 protein. The table includes 380,000 or so distinct CDR3 sequences, roughly 36% detected once. The sequencing input was blood. The receptors derive from a girl aged 5-17 years with multiple sclerosis. Each CDR3 is given with its conserved first and last residue. The D gene is left open where the match is weak.

D gene	CDR3 length	V gene	J gene	CDR3 protein
-	15	TRBV2	TRBJ2-7	CASSEGGRGPYEQYF
-	14	TRBV29-1	TRBJ2-2	CSVVVRHNTGELFF
-	11	TRBV20-1	TRBJ1-2	CSGVRGYGYTF
-	12	TRBV7-9	TRBJ1-6	CASTTDRTALHF
-	13	TRBV7-3	TRBJ2-1	CASSTGGMGEQFF
TRBD1	13	TRBV11-2	TRBJ2-7	CASSLDRVNEQYF
TRBD2	18	TRBV4-1	TRBJ2-1	CASSQGLAGGITYNEQFF
TRBD1	15	TRBV7-8	TRBJ2-3	CASSRSSRQGGTQYF
-	15	TRBV28	TRBJ1-6	CASSLTGYKGSPRHF
-	15	TRBV6-5	TRBJ2-2	CASRPLMDSTGELFF
-	15	TRBV6-5	TRBJ2-5	CASSYGPRGGETQYF
TRBD2	15	TRBV7-2	TRBJ2-3	CASSILAGGLDTQYF
-	14	TRBV20-1	TRBJ1-1	CSARPLDRNTEAFF
TRBD2	16	TRBV12-3/TRBV12-4	TRBJ2-3	CASSRRGGLSTDAQYF
TRBD2	15	TRBV12-3/TRBV12-4	TRBJ2-1	CASIQTSGGADEQFF
-	14	TRBV12-3/TRBV12-4	TRBJ1-4	CASSPQDGREKLFF
-	16	TRBV14	TRBJ1-1	CASSRSWAGVNTEAFF
-	14	TRBV28	TRBJ1-2	CASKSWGANYGYTF
TRBD2	15	TRBV20-1	TRBJ2-3	CSASGTSDGTDTQYF
TRBD1	18	TRBV7-6	TRBJ2-7	CASNLHSQGRYPLEAQYF
TRBD1	15	TRBV10-3	TRBJ1-1	CAISLDRGPITEAFF
-	15	TRBV5-6	TRBJ1-5	CASSLGQRINQPQHF
-	14	TRBV3-1	TRBJ1-1	CASSQQTGRAEAFF
-	12	TRBV12-3/TRBV12-4	TRBJ1-2	CASSPGGYGYTF
TRBD1	14	TRBV27	TRBJ1-4	CASSAGTGPEKLFF
TRBD2	14	TRBV12-3/TRBV12-4	TRBJ2-3	CASRVGGTSDTQYF
-	15	TRBV7-9	TRBJ2-5	CASSLIQGGQETQYF
TRBD1	13	TRBV9	TRBJ2-5	CASRGQGQETQYF
-	14	TRBV5-1	TRBJ2-3	CASSLGPSTDTQYF
-	15	TRBV4-2	TRBJ1-1	CASSRRTTEGTEAFF
-	15	TRBV20-1	TRBJ2-1	CSASAGPSSYNEQFF